The 28 T cell receptor beta chains in this list originate from one sample, sequenced in a study of T-cell memory formation after mild COVID-19. MiXCR, run by TCRdb on the 5' RACE reads, gives a single entry per CDR3 protein. The table records roughly 190,000 distinct CDR3 sequences, about 16% of them present only once. The sequencing input was PBMCs or a T cell subset sorted from them (not recorded which). The receptors derive from an adult woman who had mild COVID-19 (a few samples of this study predate the infection). Cell type and time point are not known.

This sequence joins TRBV7-2 and TRBJ2-1; TRBD2 matches 8 bases. CDR3 size: 17 residues. The germline CDR1 and CDR2 sequences are SGHTA and FQGNSA. The V gene end was trimmed by 5 bases and the J gene end by 0 bases; junction bases not matched to a gene: 9. The chain's CDR3 is CASSPLSGSRSYNEQFF. The CDR3 DNA follows: TGTGCCAGCAGCCCACTCAGCGGGAGCCGCTCCTACAATGAGCAGTTCTTC.

This clonotype has more than one count but fewer than ten. The V gene is TRBV5-1, the J gene TRBJ2-7, with D unresolved. CDR3 length: 14 residues. V was trimmed by 2 bases and J by 5 bases, leaving 14 bases between them. From germline, CDR1 is SGHRS and CDR2 YFSETQ. DNA for the CDR3: TGCGCCAGCAGCTTACTCCCCTCGTCAGACGAGCAGTACTTC. This codes for CASSLLPSSDEQYF.

This clonotype was seen a handful of times. This chain joins TRBV5-1 and TRBJ2-2, with D hard to call. Germline CDR1 and CDR2: SGHRS and YFSETQ. The length of the CDR3 is 14 residues. The V and J ends lost 7 bases and 0 bases respectively, with 10 bases between them. The CDR3 region is CASQPQANTGELFF. Written as DNA, the CDR3 is TGCGCCAGCCAACCCCAAGCGAACACCGGGGAGCTGTTTTTT. The whole variable domain, filled in from reference TRBV5-1 and TRBJ2-2, reads KAGVTQTPRYLIKTRGQQVTLSCSPISGHRSVSWYQQTPGQGLQFLFEYFSETQRNKGNFPGRFSGRQFSNSRSEMNVSTLELGDSALYLCASQPQANTGELFFGEGSRLTVL.

V gene TRBV29-1 combines with J gene TRBJ2-5; 8 positions agree with TRBD1. CDR3 size: 14 residues. The V and J ends lost 6 bases and 2 bases, in that order; junction bases with no gene match: 8. The germline CDR1 and CDR2 sequences are SQVTM and ANQGSEA. In DNA form, the CDR3 reads TGCAGCGTCGTGATACAGGGGGAACAAGAGACCCAGTACTTC. Translation gives CSVVIQGEQETQYF.

Only a few counts were recorded for this clonotype. The chain carries TRBV20-1 and TRBJ1-1; D perhaps matches TRBD1 (5 bases). This CDR3 is 15 amino acids long. V lost 3 bases and J lost 0, with 14 bases in between. Germline lookup yields CDR1 DFQATT and CDR2 SNEGSKA (reference sequence). Here the CDR3 DNA reads TGCAGTGCTAGGATCCCGGGGGTAATGAACACTGAAGCTTTCTTT. This translates into CSARIPGVMNTEAFF.

A few counts support this clonotype. This chain links TRBV12-3 or TRBV12-4 with TRBJ1-6; a possible D gene is TRBD1 (5 bases). The CDR3 loop spans 17 amino acids. V shed 3 bases and J shed 7 bases, with 19 bases lying between them. In nucleotides, the CDR3 is TGTGCCAGCAGTTTGTTCGACGGCAGGGTGAAAAATTCACCCCTCCACTTT. Encoded protein: CASSLFDGRVKNSPLHF.

This rearrangement joins TRBV6-4 to TRBJ2-7; D gene unclear. Trimming cost V 5 bases and J 6 bases, with 32 bases left between them. CDR1 and CDR2 from the germline V gene are MRHNA and SNTAGT. This CDR3 has 19 amino acids. CDR3 DNA: TGTGCCAGCAGTTGGGCCAACATCCCAAGGTCCCCAACCCCCGCCGAGCAGTACTTC. Amino acids: CASSWANIPRSPTPAEQYF.

This clonotype was observed a handful of times. V gene TRBV7-9 combines with J gene TRBJ1-1, with 8 positions matching TRBD1. From germline, CDR1 is SEHNR and CDR2 FQNEAQ (reference sequence). This CDR3 has 14 amino acids. The junction had 11 bases not matched to a gene; V was cut back by 8 bases and J by 6 bases. The CDR3, as DNA: TGTGCCAGCCGCTGGGAGGGGACAGGTGCTGAAGCTTTCTTT. Its translation is CASRWEGTGAEAFF.

This clonotype has only a few counts. The chain is built from TRBV5-1 and TRBJ2-7; 8 nucleotides align to TRBD1. Germline V gene sequence: CDR1 SGHRS, CDR2 YFSETQ. Unmatched junction bases numbered 5, after V lost 2 bases and J lost 4 bases. This CDR3 region has 14 residues. The CDR3 spells CASSLSGGAYEQYF. DNA of the CDR3: TGCGCCAGCAGCTTATCAGGGGGCGCGTACGAGCAGTACTTC.

The table lists this clonotype with a few counts. The chain employs TRBV29-1 and TRBJ2-7; D call uncertain. V lost 2 bases and J 0 bases, leaving 11 bases between the germline ends. The length of the CDR3 is 14 residues. Germline CDR1 reads SQVTM; CDR2 reads ANQGSEA. CDR3 coding DNA: TGCAGCGTTGAATCGGACGGTTACTCCTACGAGCAGTACTTC. Translated, it gives CSVESDGYSYEQYF.

The chain carries TRBV20-1 and TRBJ2-3, with no clear D. Trimming removed 0 bases at V and 0 bases at J, with 7 bases between. The CDR3 is 14 residues long. In germline, CDR1 is DFQATT, CDR2 SNEGSKA (reference sequence). The CDR3 region has the DNA TGCAGTGCTAGAGATCTACCGAGCACAGATACGCAGTATTTT. This translates into CSARDLPSTDTQYF.

This clonotype was picked up a small number of times. The chain is built from TRBV20-1 and TRBJ1-2; no firm D call. Trimming cost V 0 bases and J 8 bases, with 16 bases left between them. Germline values: CDR1 DFQATT, CDR2 SNEGSKA (reference sequence). The CDR3 runs to 14 residues. DNA for the CDR3: TGCAGTGCTAGAGAGGGGAGCGGAGGAGGCGGCTACACCTTC. Translating gives CSAREGSGGGGYTF.

This clonotype was seen a few times. Germline and junction disagree at one end, which may indicate a read error. The chain uses TRBV7-2 and TRBJ2-1; the D gene is possibly TRBD2 (7 bases). The CDR3 runs to 14 residues. Germline loops: CDR1 SGHTA, CDR2 FQGNSA. The CDR3 DNA follows: TGTGCCAGCAGCCCAGCCCCAACGGGGGGCATTTCAGGCTTC. Amino acid sequence: CASSPAPTGGISGF.

This clonotype was seen more than once but under ten times. This rearrangement joins TRBV6-5 to TRBJ1-2; no reliable D call. The CDR3 is 16 residues long. CDR1 and CDR2 (germline): MNHEY, SVGAGI. V lost 0 bases and J 0 bases, leaving 11 bases between the germline ends. For the CDR3, the DNA is TGTGCCAGCAGTTACTCCAACCGGTGGACTAACTATGGCTACACCTTC. This encodes CASSYSNRWTNYGYTF.

This clonotype was seen a handful of times. At one end the junction does not follow the germline gene, possibly because of a read error. CDR3 region: CASRLPGAGATDF. Here the CDR3 DNA reads TGTGCCAGCAGGCTTCCCGGAGCAGGGGCTACGGACTTC. V gene TRBV6-1 combines with J gene TRBJ2-7, with D maybe TRBD1 (6 bases). Germline lookup yields CDR1 MNHNS and CDR2 SASEGT. This CDR3 is built from 13 residues.

This rearrangement joins TRBV6-6 to TRBJ1-1; D is unclear. The CDR3 extends over 15 amino acids. Trimming took 7 bases from V and 1 from J, leaving 16 bases between them. Per the germline V gene, CDR1 is MNHNY and CDR2 is SVGAGI (reference sequence). Here the CDR3 DNA reads TGTGCCAGCACCCACGGGAACCGGGGGAACACTGAAGCTTTCTTT. Protein sequence: CASTHGNRGNTEAFF.

V gene TRBV20-1 combines with J gene TRBJ1-1; 8 positions match TRBD1. V trimming: 5 bases; J trimming: 4 bases; junction bases outside the gene matches: 9. CDR1 is DFQATT, CDR2 SNEGSKA, per germline (reference sequence). The CDR3 covers 14 residues. CDR3 protein: CSARTGTGFTEAFF. Here the CDR3 DNA reads TGCAGTGCTCGTACCGGGACAGGCTTCACTGAAGCTTTCTTT.

This clonotype has only a few counts. One end of the junction fails to match germline, which may point to a read error. The chain combines TRBV5-1 with TRBJ2-7; D is perhaps TRBD2 (6 bases). Germline-derived CDR1 and CDR2 are SGHRS and YFSETQ. This CDR3 contains 16 residues. The CDR3 coding sequence is TGCGCCAGCAGCGACGGAGGGCTAGCGCGGGCCTACGGGCAGTACTTC. It is translated as CASSDGGLARAYGQYF.

The genes are TRBV30 and TRBJ1-2; TRBD1 aligns across 8 bases. CDR1 is GTSNPN and CDR2 is SVGIG in the germline V gene (reference sequence). The CDR3 loop spans 13 amino acids. J lost 8 bases, V lost 4 bases, and 9 bases had no gene match. CDR3 protein: CAWIGQGLYGYTF. DNA for the CDR3: TGTGCCTGGATTGGACAGGGTTTGTACGGCTACACCTTC.

This clonotype was seen a handful of times. The chain carries TRBV9 and TRBJ1-2; possible D gene TRBD1, 5 bases. Germline V CDR1 and CDR2: SGDLS, YYNGEE. This CDR3 contains 15 residues. Trimming took off 5 bases at V and 1 base at J, with 15 bases between the two ends. In nucleotides, the CDR3 is TGTGCCAGCAGGCGGGGAACAGGTTATAACTATGGCTACACCTTC. It specifies CASRRGTGYNYGYTF.

This chain links TRBV2 with TRBJ2-7; TRBD1 aligns across 8 bases. The CDR3 spans 16 residues. J gave up 5 bases and V 4 bases, and 13 bases lay outside the gene matches. Germline loops: CDR1 SNHLY, CDR2 FYNNEI. The CDR3 reads CASSAILGQGAHEQYF. The CDR3 DNA reads TGTGCCAGCAGTGCGATTTTGGGGCAGGGGGCGCACGAGCAGTACTTC.

The rearrangement links TRBV11-1 to TRBJ2-1; D gene uncertain. This CDR3 is 16 amino acids long. Germline V gives CDR1 SGHAT, CDR2 FQDESV (reference sequence). V shed 5 bases and J shed 1 base, with 15 bases lying between them. CDR3 in DNA: TGTGCCAGCAGCCCTCGGTCAGGCGGATCCTACAATGAGCAGTTCTTC. It encodes CASSPRSGGSYNEQFF.

The V and J genes are TRBV12-3 or TRBV12-4 and TRBJ1-2; TRBD1 matches 10 bases. The CDR3 totals 14 residues. The V gene end was trimmed by 8 bases and the J gene end by 8 bases; junction bases not matched to a gene: 11. The CDR3 protein is CASGMRQGARGYTF. CDR3 sequence (DNA): TGTGCCAGCGGGATGAGACAGGGGGCCAGAGGCTACACCTTC.

This clonotype was seen only a few times. In DNA form, the CDR3 reads TGTGCCAGCAGTTATCGACACGAGCAGTACTTC. It translates to CASSYRHEQYF. V is TRBV12-3 or TRBV12-4 and J is TRBJ2-7; D gene unclear. The V end lost 4 bases, the J end lost 5 bases, and 6 bases lay between the germline ends. The CDR3 covers 11 residues.

The DNA for the CDR3 is TGTGCCAGCAGCCAGGGACTCCACGGCATGTATTTT. This encodes CASSQGLHGMYF. V is TRBV12-3 or TRBV12-4 and J is TRBJ2-3; the D gene is possibly TRBD2 (6 bases). The length of the CDR3 is 12 residues. V gave up 6 bases and J gave up 14 bases, with 18 bases separating them.

This clonotype was seen a few times. The rearrangement joins TRBV5-1 to TRBJ1-1, with D perhaps matching TRBD1 (5 bases). Trimming took off 4 bases at V and 3 bases at J, with 16 bases between the two ends. Germline values: CDR1 SGHRS, CDR2 YFSETQ. This CDR3 has 15 amino acids. The CDR3 region is CASSDRQMPDTEAFF. The CDR3 nucleotides are TGCGCCAGCAGCGACCGACAGATGCCGGACACTGAAGCTTTCTTT.

This clonotype was counted between two and nine times. This chain links TRBV12-3 or TRBV12-4 with TRBJ2-1; 9 nucleotides align to TRBD2. V shed 6 bases, J shed 4 bases, and the junction held 13 bases outside the gene matches. The CDR3 contains 17 residues. CDR3 sequence reads: CASRIYSGGRHYNEQFF. In nucleotides, the CDR3 is TGTGCCAGCAGAATATATAGCGGGGGAAGACATTACAATGAGCAGTTCTTC.

The rearrangement joins TRBV18 to TRBJ2-3; D is unresolved. CDR3 length equals 15 residues. CDR1 KGHSH and CDR2 LQKENI come from the germline V gene. The ends were cut back, 1 base at V and 1 base at J, with 9 bases in the middle. For the CDR3, the DNA is TGTGCCAGCTCACCACAGGTATACGGCACAGATACGCAGTATTTT. Its translation is CASSPQVYGTDTQYF.